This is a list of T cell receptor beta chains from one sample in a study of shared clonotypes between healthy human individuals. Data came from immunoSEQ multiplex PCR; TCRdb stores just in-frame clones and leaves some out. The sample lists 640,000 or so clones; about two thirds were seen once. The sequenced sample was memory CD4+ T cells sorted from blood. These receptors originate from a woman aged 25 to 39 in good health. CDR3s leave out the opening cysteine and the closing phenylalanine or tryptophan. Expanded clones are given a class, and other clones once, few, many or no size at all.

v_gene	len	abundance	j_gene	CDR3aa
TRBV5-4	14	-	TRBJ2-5	ASSSLVRGTKETQY
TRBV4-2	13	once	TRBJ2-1	ASSQEREILNEQF
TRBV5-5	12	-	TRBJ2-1	ASSFPGSYNEQF
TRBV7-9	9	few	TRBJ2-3	ASSLENTQY
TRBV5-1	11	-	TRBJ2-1	ASSLTATGEQF
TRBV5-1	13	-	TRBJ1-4	ASSFGTGGAEKLF
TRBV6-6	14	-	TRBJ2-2	ASTSRGRRNTGELF
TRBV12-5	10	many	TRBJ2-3	ASGLGADTQY
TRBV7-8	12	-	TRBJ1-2	ASSLNRQRYGYT
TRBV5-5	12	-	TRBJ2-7	ASSGTSAAYEQY